This TCR beta chain was sequenced for a study of human T cells and chemical hapten exposure. Each CDR3 protein gets one entry after TCRdb re-called the RACE reads with MiXCR. Of about 110,000 distinct CDR3 sequences in the sample, 34% were seen once. Sample time point: patch test 3, about 24 weeks after DPC sensitization. Described treatment: therapeutic diphenylcyclopropenone sensitization with weekly scalp DPC. The sequences come from whole blood, collected in connection with sensitization to the hapten diphenylcyclopropenone (DPC). The TCR originated in a man aged 35-49 years with alopecia areata. Some clones in this sample may be carry-over from other donors' samples.

In DNA, the CDR3 is TGTGCCTGGAGTCCTAGCGGGCTCACAGATACGCAGTATTTT. This sequence encodes CAWSPSGLTDTQYF. The chain recombines TRBV30 with TRBJ2-3, with 8 bases that match TRBD2. This CDR3 has 14 residues. Trimming cost V 2 bases and J 2 bases; bases outside gene matches: 3. The germline CDR1 and CDR2 sequences are GTSNPN and SVGIG (reference sequence).